The clone carrying this T cell receptor (beta chain) appeared once. The antigen is undetermined. Study donors comprised healthy, HIV-negative adults devoid of recent acute infection or vaccination. This specimen belongs to a study of shared clonotypes between healthy human individuals. On sorted subsets, replicate PCRs used 200 ng DNA, or tens of thousands of T cell genomes. The assay was immunoSEQ multiplex PCR, and TCRdb's table has in-frame clones only and misses some. The sample records more than 400,000 clones, 90% to 97% being singletons. Germline V gene data show CDR1 as MNHEY and CDR2 as SMNVEV (reference sequence). The CDR3 loop spans 16 amino acids. Study-wide results and caveats: Among donors, clonotype sharing was expected to be affected by sequencing depth. In having few donors, the study represented limited genetic and exposure-history diversity.

The TCR was taken from a woman under 40 in good health. Sequenced input: naive CD4+ T cells sorted from blood. Subset of the sample: CD45RA+ positively selected. V gene TRBV27 combines with J gene TRBJ2-5, with D tentatively TRBD1 or TRBD2 (5 bases each). Near its end, the DNA agrees better with TRBJ2-7, so the J call may be wrong. CDR3 amino acids: CASRNVLGIGTYEQYF. In nucleotides, the CDR3 is TGTGCCAGCCGAAACGTTTTGGGGATCGGGACGTACGAGCAGTACTTC.